The 2 T cell receptor beta chains listed next were all sequenced from one sample in a study of T cell repertoires in cytomegalovirus infection (dated 2019 in TCRdb). The sample's treatment or condition label, in plain terms: in vitro stimulation with specific CMV peptide epitopes to enrich CMV-specific T cells. The antigens of these receptors remain unknown. The listed sequencing device is Illumina HiSeq 1500. TCRdb took the public reads, trimmed them with fastp at Q25, ran MiXCR for clone calling and kept in-frame beta chains. Entries that share a CDR3 protein sequence are merged under the most common genes and DNA. Counted in this sample were around 900,000 distinct CDR3 sequences; around 30% of them appeared once. 11% to 15% of the sample comes from the top ten. This sample comprised cultured CD8+ T cells from PBMCs, obtained from culture after CMV antigen stimulation. Receptor source: a human donor in good health (CMV status not recorded). Some clones in this sample may be carry-over from other donors' samples.

This clonotype was observed a handful of times. Written as DNA, the CDR3 is TGTGCCAGCCAGACAGGTCTTGAAGCTTTCTTT. The encoded protein is CASQTGLEAFF. The V and J genes are TRBV27 and TRBJ1-1, with TRBD1 as a possible D gene (6 bases). Germline CDR1 reads MNHEY; CDR2 reads SMNVEV (reference sequence). This CDR3 has 11 amino acids. With 8 bases removed from V and 7 bases from J, the gap between germline ends came to 11 bases.

The chain joins TRBV19 to TRBJ2-5; 9 bases map to TRBD1. This CDR3 contains 16 residues. With 5 bases clipped from V and 1 base from J, the junction kept 8 bases outside the gene matches. Germline V gene lookup returns CDR1 LNHDA and CDR2 SQIVND (reference sequence). CDR3 DNA: TGTGCCAGTAGTGGTTGGGACAGGGCCAGCCAAGAGACCCAGTACTTC. It translates to CASSGWDRASQETQYF.